Each of the 32 T cell receptor beta chains below was sequenced from the same sample in a study of molecular identifiers for immune sequencing clone quantification. From the PCR reads, TCRdb called clonotypes with MiXCR, one entry per CDR3 protein. The data show more than 450,000 distinct CDR3 sequences, 20% to 25% seen once. The material sequenced was naive CD8+ T cells from blood, with Jurkat cell RNA spiked in. Indicated subset: FACS-sorted CD8+CD4-CCR7+CD45RA+ naive T cells. Every receptor here comes from a human donor in good health. Some libraries in this study had Jurkat cell RNA spiked in.

CDR3 loop: CSARDQSGAFYETQYF. CDR3 nucleotide sequence: TGCAGTGCTAGAGATCAGTCAGGGGCCTTTTACGAGACCCAGTACTTC. The chain links TRBV20-1 to TRBJ2-5; TRBD1 might be the D (6 bases). V was trimmed by 0 bases and J by 5 bases, leaving 19 bases between them. Germline CDR1 is DFQATT and CDR2 is SNEGSKA (reference sequence). This CDR3 has 16 residues.

V gene TRBV20-1 combines with J gene TRBJ1-1; D call uncertain. CDR3 size: 13 residues. Trimming removed 0 bases at V and 0 bases at J, with 5 bases between. The germline CDR1 and CDR2 sequences are DFQATT and SNEGSKA (reference sequence). CDR3: CSARDLMNTEAFF. In DNA form, the CDR3 reads TGCAGTGCTAGAGATCTAATGAACACTGAAGCTTTCTTT.

This chain joins TRBV30 and TRBJ1-5; D call uncertain. This CDR3 spans 10 amino acids. With 7 bases removed from V and 11 bases from J, the gap between germline ends came to 12 bases. Germline V gives CDR1 GTSNPN, CDR2 SVGIG (reference sequence). CDR3 protein: CASWRSAQHF. The CDR3 DNA reads TGTGCCTCTTGGCGATCAGCCCAGCATTTT.

About this clonotype: A read error is possible here, since a much larger clone lies one base away. The chain couples TRBV28 to TRBJ1-5; D is undetermined. V lost 2 bases, J lost 2 bases, and 13 bases lay in between. The germline V gene encodes CDR1 MDHEN and CDR2 SYDVKM. The CDR3 consists of 16 residues. The CDR3 protein is CASSLTGPPGNQPQHF. The DNA for the CDR3 is TGTGCCAGCAGTTTAACCGGTCCGCCGGGCAATCAGCCCCAGCATTTT.

This clonotype was seen repeatedly, ten times or more. The V gene is TRBV7-3, the J gene TRBJ2-1, with a possible D match to TRBD1 (6 bases). Deletions cut 1 base from V and 8 bases from J, with 9 bases between. CDR1 SGHTA and CDR2 FQGTGA come from the germline V gene. The CDR3 consists of 13 residues. CDR3 DNA sequence: TGTGCCAGCAGCTTAAAAGGGGGAGATGAGCAGTTCTTC. Its translation: CASSLKGGDEQFF.

This clonotype was counted at least ten times. The chain has TRBV12-3 or TRBV12-4 and TRBJ1-1; unclear D gene. Between the trimmed V and J ends, which lost 6 bases and 1 base, there was a span of 3 bases. The CDR3 sequence is 11 residues long. CDR3 amino acids: CASSGNTEAFF. The CDR3 region has the DNA TGTGCCAGCAGCGGGAACACTGAAGCTTTCTTT.

A few counts support this clonotype. This chain links TRBV27 with TRBJ2-1; D is unclear. V was cut by 5 bases and J by 7 bases, with 6 bases left in between. CDR3 length equals 11 residues. The germline V gene encodes CDR1 MNHEY and CDR2 SMNVEV (reference sequence). The CDR3 loop reads CASSALNEQFF. The CDR3 DNA is TGTGCCAGCAGTGCGTTAAATGAGCAGTTCTTC.

V usage is TRBV6-5 and J usage is TRBJ1-4; D gene uncertain. This CDR3 has 14 residues. From germline, CDR1 is MNHEY and CDR2 SVGAGI. Trimming stripped 0 bases from V and 12 bases from J, with 14 bases between. For the CDR3, the DNA is TGTGCCAGCAGTTACTCTGGCAGGACGGAAGAACTGTTTTTT. The encoded protein is CASSYSGRTEELFF.

The gene calls are TRBV28 and TRBJ2-2; the D gene could be TRBD1 or TRBD2 (5 bases each). V was shortened by 5 bases and J by 6 bases, with 19 bases between the two germline ends. This CDR3 has 16 amino acids. The V gene's germline CDR1 is MDHEN and CDR2 SYDVKM. CDR3 nucleotides: TGTGCCAGCAGTCCCGTGGGGGAATCCATGTCCGGGGAGCTGTTTTTT. Translation gives CASSPVGESMSGELFF.

This clonotype was detected ten times or more. The chain is built from TRBV7-6 and TRBJ2-2; 7 bases fit TRBD1. The junction had 1 base not matched to a gene; V was cut back by 4 bases and J by 2 bases. The germline CDR1 and CDR2 sequences are SGHVS and FNYEAQ. The CDR3 extends over 14 amino acids. CDR3 bases: TGTGCCAGCAGCTGGGACAGCAACACCGGGGAGCTGTTTTTT. Amino acid sequence: CASSWDSNTGELFF.

There are many counts of this clonotype. The V gene is TRBV7-9, the J gene TRBJ2-5; TRBD2 is a possible D gene (7 bases). Per germline, CDR1 SEHNR and CDR2 FQNEAQ (reference sequence). The CDR3 consists of 15 residues. The V gene lost 8 bases and the J gene lost 3 bases, with 19 bases spanning the gap. CDR3 nucleotide sequence: TGTGCCAGCCAATGGAACGGGGGGCCTGAAGAGACCCAGTACTTC. Protein: CASQWNGGPEETQYF.

This chain links TRBV24-1 with TRBJ2-7; the D call may be TRBD1 or TRBD2 (7 bases each). With 5 bases removed from V and 4 bases from J, the gap between germline ends came to 14 bases. Germline V gene data show CDR1 as KGHDR and CDR2 as SFDVKD. The CDR3 runs 14 residues. CDR3 nucleotides: TGTGCCACCAGTGTCAACCAGGGGGGGTACGAGCAGTACTTC. Residues: CATSVNQGGYEQYF.

This chain connects TRBV7-9 to TRBJ2-7; D ambiguous. The CDR3 contains 17 residues. Germline loops: CDR1 SEHNR, CDR2 FQNEAQ (reference sequence). The V end lost 3 bases, the J end lost 2 bases, and 20 bases lay between the germline ends. In nucleotides, the CDR3 is TGTGCCAGCAGCTTCGCTCCTTCGGCGGAGAACCCCTACGAGCAGTACTTC. Amino acid sequence: CASSFAPSAENPYEQYF.

The chain has TRBV10-1 and TRBJ2-2; tentatively, D is TRBD2 (5 bases). This CDR3 is 13 amino acids long. Between the trimmed V and J ends, which lost 3 bases and 7 bases, there was a span of 9 bases. CDR1 is WNHNN, CDR2 SYGVQD, per germline (reference sequence). The CDR3 sequence: CASSDVGDGELFF. The CDR3, as DNA: TGCGCCAGCAGTGACGTCGGGGACGGGGAGCTGTTTTTT.

At least ten counts were recorded for this clonotype. The J gene is TRBJ2-5, the V gene TRBV12-3 or TRBV12-4; 9 bases match TRBD1. The CDR3 has 14 residues. The J segment lost 2 bases and the V segment lost 6 bases, leaving 4 bases of the junction unmatched. The CDR3 bases are TGTGCCAGCAGACAAGGACAGGGGCAAGAGACCCAGTACTTC. It yields the protein CASRQGQGQETQYF.

As to this clonotype: A much larger clone lies one base from this, so it may be a read error. The chain employs TRBV6-5 and TRBJ2-3, with D possibly TRBD1 on 7 matching bases. Germline-derived CDR1 and CDR2 are MNHEY and SVGAGI. This CDR3 comprises 17 residues. The CDR3 nucleotides are TGTGCCAGCAGTTACCAGGGGGGACGGCTCAGCACAGATACGCGGTATTTT. This translates into CASSYQGGRLSTDTRYF.

This clonotype was counted between two and nine times. This chain uses TRBV27 with TRBJ2-2; D is unresolved. The CDR3 is made up of 16 amino acids. Trimming cost V 5 bases and J 0 bases, with 13 bases left between them. Germline lookup yields CDR1 MNHEY and CDR2 SMNVEV (reference sequence). CDR3 protein: CASSLMGVSNTGELFF. The CDR3, as DNA: TGTGCCAGCAGTCTAATGGGTGTTTCGAACACCGGGGAGCTGTTTTTT.

This clonotype appeared many times. The CDR3 region is CSVPRSGPAGELFF. In nucleotides, the CDR3 is TGCAGCGTTCCTAGGTCAGGGCCAGCCGGGGAGCTGTTTTTT. The chain couples TRBV29-1 to TRBJ2-2, with D possibly matching TRBD1 (5 bases). Germline values: CDR1 SQVTM, CDR2 ANQGSEA. The ends were cut back, 5 bases at V and 6 bases at J, with 16 bases in the middle. The CDR3 has 14 amino acids.

This clonotype was seen a handful of times. The rearrangement joins TRBV27 to TRBJ2-3; D not certain. This CDR3 spans 16 amino acids. In germline, CDR1 is MNHEY, CDR2 SMNVEV (reference sequence). V lost 8 bases, J lost 1 base, and 19 bases lay in between. The CDR3 DNA is TGTGCCAGCGCTCCCTGCCTTGGGGATCGCACAGATACGCAGTATTTT. Translation: CASAPCLGDRTDTQYF.

The chain has TRBV12-3 or TRBV12-4 and TRBJ1-4; 10 bases are shared with TRBD1. The CDR3 is 14 amino acids. Trimming cost V 3 bases and J 7 bases; bases outside gene matches: 2. The CDR3 DNA is TGTGCCAGCAGTTTCGGGACAGGGGTTGAAAAACTGTTTTTT. Translation gives CASSFGTGVEKLFF.

This clonotype was seen repeatedly, ten times or more. The chain is built from TRBV4-1 and TRBJ2-5; no clear D. From germline, CDR1 is MGHRA and CDR2 YSYEKL. Trimming took off 0 bases at V and 3 bases at J, with 11 bases between the two ends. The CDR3 runs 15 residues. CDR3 in amino acids: CASSQDRRQKETQYF. Written as DNA, the CDR3 is TGCGCCAGCAGCCAAGACAGGCGACAAAAAGAGACCCAGTACTTC.

The table lists this clonotype with many counts. The rearrangement joins TRBV5-1 to TRBJ2-3; D perhaps matches TRBD1 (5 bases). Germline lookup yields CDR1 SGHRS and CDR2 YFSETQ. The CDR3 runs 15 residues. The V gene lost 0 bases and the J gene lost 3 bases, with 11 bases spanning the gap. Written as DNA, the CDR3 is TGCGCCAGCAGCTTGGCAGGGATAGAAACAGATACGCAGTATTTT. Its protein product is CASSLAGIETDTQYF.

The rearrangement joins TRBV5-1 to TRBJ1-4, with 9 positions matching TRBD1. CDR3 length: 14 amino acids. Trimming took 1 base from V and 8 from J; bases not matched to a gene: 3. Germline loops: CDR1 SGHRS, CDR2 YFSETQ. The CDR3 spells CASSLWTGDEKLFF. Here the CDR3 DNA reads TGCGCCAGCAGCTTGTGGACAGGGGACGAAAAACTGTTTTTT.

This clonotype was detected a few times. This chain uses TRBV20-1 with TRBJ2-2; D might be TRBD1 (6 bases). CDR3 length equals 14 residues. Trimming took off 0 bases at V and 4 bases at J, with 9 bases between the two ends. Per the germline V gene, CDR1 is DFQATT and CDR2 is SNEGSKA (reference sequence). For the CDR3, the DNA is TGCAGTGCTAGAGATACCAGGGGCACCGGGGAGCTGTTTTTT. Its protein is CSARDTRGTGELFF.

As regards this clonotype: This may arise from a read error, as a much more abundant clone is one base away. The rearrangement links TRBV4-1 to TRBJ1-5; D perhaps matches TRBD1 (5 bases). V was trimmed by 4 bases and J by 6 bases, leaving 16 bases between them. The CDR3 loop spans 15 amino acids. The V gene's germline CDR1 is MGHRA and CDR2 YSYEKL. As DNA, the CDR3 is TGCGCCAGCAGCCGGTCTCAAGGGGACGGTCAGCCCCAGCATTTT. Translation gives CASSRSQGDGQPQHF.

Worth noting for this clonotype: A much larger clone lies a single base off, so this may be a read error. This rearrangement joins TRBV20-1 to TRBJ2-3, with D possibly matching TRBD2 (5 bases). This CDR3 has 16 residues. Trimming stripped 0 bases from V and 2 bases from J, with 15 bases between. In germline, CDR1 is DFQATT, CDR2 SNEGSKA (reference sequence). The CDR3 protein is CSARDEVAKLTDTQYF. CDR3 in DNA: TGCAGTGCTAGAGATGAAGTAGCGAAACTCACAGATACGCAGTATTTT.

This clonotype was observed a few times. The chain carries TRBV27 and TRBJ2-7; D is uncertain. V lost 4 bases to trimming and J lost 3 bases, with 10 bases between them. Germline V gene sequence: CDR1 MNHEY, CDR2 SMNVEV (reference sequence). The CDR3 is made up of 13 amino acids. CDR3 sequence: CASSWRQHYEQYF. The DNA of the CDR3 is TGTGCCAGCAGTTGGCGGCAACACTACGAGCAGTACTTC.

This clonotype showed up many times. V usage is TRBV7-2 and J usage is TRBJ2-4; D perhaps matches TRBD1 (5 bases). The CDR3 is made up of 16 amino acids. V lost 2 bases and J lost 1, with 12 bases in between. Germline loops: CDR1 SGHTA, CDR2 FQGNSA. The CDR3 sequence is CASSLRGLTAKNIQYF. The CDR3 bases are TGTGCCAGCAGCTTAAGGGGCCTCACCGCCAAAAACATTCAGTACTTC.

This clonotype was seen once. This clone may be a read error of a much larger clone one base away. V and J are TRBV20-1 and TRBJ1-3, with D hard to call. CDR1 and CDR2 (germline): DFQATT, SNEGSKA (reference sequence). The CDR3 spans 13 residues. The CDR3 loop is CSARPVTGNTVYF. The CDR3 coding sequence is TGCAGTGCTAGACCCGTCACTGGAAACACCGTATATTTT.

About this clonotype: A single base separates this from a much larger clone, so it may be a read error. The rearrangement links TRBV7-9 to TRBJ2-7; D call uncertain. Germline CDR1 reads SEHNR; CDR2 reads FQNEAQ (reference sequence). The CDR3 is 14 residues long. CDR3: CARSSDRDRYEQYF. Written as DNA, the CDR3 is TGTGCCCGCAGCTCGGACCGTGATAGGTACGAGCAGTACTTC.

The gene calls are TRBV5-6 and TRBJ2-7; no firm D call. The CDR3 has 13 amino acids. Germline lookup yields CDR1 SGHDT and CDR2 YYEEEE. Trimming took off 4 bases at V and 3 bases at J, with 11 bases between the two ends. This CDR3 is CASSPSLVYEQYF. CDR3 coding DNA: TGTGCCAGCAGCCCCAGCTTGGTCTACGAGCAGTACTTC.

This clonotype was found a few times. A read error may explain this, as a much larger clone is one base away. The gene calls are TRBV4-1 and TRBJ1-1; maybe TRBD1 (6 bases). V was pared by 4 bases and J by 4 bases, with 22 bases between. Germline lookup yields CDR1 MGHRA and CDR2 YSYEKL. The CDR3 is 17 residues long. The CDR3 spells CASSLQGVLVRSTEAFF. The CDR3 DNA follows: TGCGCCAGCAGCCTACAGGGAGTCCTTGTCCGGAGCACTGAAGCTTTCTTT.